The next 32 T cell receptor beta chains were all read from a single sample in a study of blood T cell repertoires in COVID-19. Using immunoSEQ multiplex PCR, the repertoire was profiled, and TCRdb retains in-frame clones only, with some absent. This sample yields fewer than 70,000 clones, of which 75% to 95% are seen a single time; around 9.1% belongs to the top ten. What was sequenced was peripheral blood. The receptors originated from an elderly woman with active COVID-19.

The gene calls are TRBV7-9 and TRBJ1-3; tentative D call: TRBD1 (6 bases). This CDR3 has 15 residues. Germline CDR1 is SEHNR and CDR2 is FQNEAQ (reference sequence). The germline V and J ends were trimmed by 4 bases and 0 bases, with 10 bases remaining between them. The CDR3 reads CASSSWDTSGNTIYF. The CDR3, as DNA: TGTGCCAGCAGCTCCTGGGACACCTCTGGAAACACCATATATTTT.

This chain joins TRBV19 and TRBJ2-1, with a weak D call TRBD2 (6 bases). Germline V gene lookup returns CDR1 LNHDA and CDR2 SQIVND (reference sequence). The CDR3 has 16 amino acids. V gave up 2 bases and J gave up 4 bases, with 15 bases separating them. CDR3 region: CASSINLAGLYNEQFF. For the CDR3, the DNA is TGTGCCAGTAGTATAAATCTCGCGGGGCTATACAATGAGCAGTTCTTC.

The rearrangement links TRBV5-5 to TRBJ2-7; 11 nucleotides match TRBD2. This CDR3 has 14 residues. Germline CDR1 reads SGHKS; CDR2 reads YYEKEE (reference sequence). J lost 6 bases, V lost 2 bases, and 4 bases had no gene match. The CDR3 spells CASSFGLAGPEQYF. The CDR3 nucleotides are TGTGCCAGCAGCTTCGGACTAGCGGGCCCCGAGCAGTACTTC.

The genes are TRBV4-1 and TRBJ1-1; maybe TRBD1 (6 bases). Germline lookup yields CDR1 MGHRA and CDR2 YSYEKL. The CDR3 has 16 residues. V lost 0 bases to trimming and J lost 5 bases, with 16 bases between them. The CDR3 DNA is TGCGCCAGCAGCCAAGATCTTCCGGGGGGACATACTGAAGCTTTCTTT. It yields the protein CASSQDLPGGHTEAFF.

This clone has just a few counts. This rearrangement joins TRBV5-1 to TRBJ1-5; D is unresolved. The CDR3 consists of 15 residues. CDR1 is SGHRS and CDR2 is YFSETQ in the germline V gene. Trimming took off 1 base at V and 0 bases at J, with 8 bases between the two ends. Here the CDR3 reads CASSLMGVSNQPQHF. The CDR3 DNA reads TGCGCCAGCAGCTTGATGGGCGTTAGCAATCAGCCCCAGCATTTT.

V is TRBV11-2 and J is TRBJ2-2; D is uncertain. The CDR3 is 15 residues long. The V end lost 0 bases, the J end lost 7 bases, and 12 bases lay between the germline ends. Per the germline V gene, CDR1 is SGHAT and CDR2 is FQNNGV. In DNA form, the CDR3 reads TGTGCCAGCAGCTTAGAACCAGGAACGAACGGGGAGCTGTTTTTT. It encodes CASSLEPGTNGELFF.

This clone was recorded a few times. This rearrangement joins TRBV4-1 to TRBJ1-6; D gene uncertain. The CDR3 loop spans 15 amino acids. Trimming stripped 0 bases from V and 14 bases from J, with 17 bases between. The germline V gene encodes CDR1 MGHRA and CDR2 YSYEKL. The CDR3 here is CASSQEDLDSRTLHF. In DNA form, the CDR3 reads TGCGCCAGCAGCCAAGAGGATTTGGACTCTAGAACCCTCCACTTT.

This chain uses TRBV7-6 with TRBJ2-2, with 7 positions matching TRBD2. The CDR3 runs to 16 residues. After removal of 5 bases from V and 0 bases from J, the junction contained 6 bases not matched to a gene. Germline loops: CDR1 SGHVS, CDR2 FNYEAQ. The chain's CDR3 is CASSPNSGSNTGELFF. The CDR3 nucleotides are TGTGCCAGCAGCCCCAATAGCGGGTCGAACACCGGGGAGCTGTTTTTT.

The V call is TRBV30, the J call TRBJ2-5; 9 positions match TRBD2. The V and J ends lost 0 bases and 4 bases, in that order; junction bases with no gene match: 6. Germline assignment: CDR1 GTSNPN and CDR2 SVGIG (reference sequence). CDR3 length equals 15 residues. CDR3 sequence: CAWSVGGGRGETQYF. The CDR3 nucleotides are TGTGCCTGGAGTGTAGGGGGCGGGAGGGGAGAGACCCAGTACTTC.

V gene TRBV3-1 (or the pseudogene TRBV3-2) combines with J gene TRBJ2-7; 7 bases map to TRBD1. With 4 bases clipped from V and 1 base from J, the junction kept 4 bases outside the gene matches. The germline CDR1 and CDR2 sequences are LGHDT and YNNKEL (reference sequence). CDR3 length: 14 residues. DNA of the CDR3: TGTGCCAGCAGCCTTGGGACAGATTCCTACGAGCAGTACGTC. Protein sequence: CASSLGTDSYEQYV.

The J gene is TRBJ2-3, the V gene TRBV5-1; no firm D call. The CDR3 is 13 residues long. V was cut by 0 bases and J by 5 bases, with 7 bases left in between. Germline values: CDR1 SGHRS, CDR2 YFSETQ. CDR3 nucleotides: TGCGCCAGCAGCTTGGCTCGGGTAGATACGCAGTATTTT. Translated, it gives CASSLARVDTQYF. The full variable domain, its missing parts supplied by reference TRBV5-1 and TRBJ2-3, is KAGVTQTPRYLIKTRGQQVTLSCSPISGHRSVSWYQQTPGQGLQFLFEYFSETQRNKGNFPGRFSGRQFSNSRSEMNVSTLELGDSALYLCASSLARVDTQYFGPGTRLTVL.

This clone was seen a single time. At one end, the junction sequence differs from germline, possibly due to a read error. The chain has TRBV7-2 and TRBJ1-3; D is unclear. Germline lookup yields CDR1 SGHTA and CDR2 FQGNSA. The CDR3 is 17 amino acids. CDR3 protein: CASSLLHSTLAGNTIYF. The CDR3 DNA reads TGTGCCAGCAGCTTACTCCACAGTACGCTTGCTGGGAACACCATATATTTT.

The chain links TRBV3-1 (or the pseudogene TRBV3-2) to TRBJ2-1; TRBD1 is a possible D gene (5 bases). The CDR3 loop spans 17 amino acids. Germline V CDR1 and CDR2: LGHDT, YNNKEL (reference sequence). Between the trimmed V and J ends, which lost 3 bases and 0 bases, there was a span of 15 bases. The CDR3 sequence: CASSQDHPGISYNEQFF. In DNA, the CDR3 is TGTGCCAGCAGCCAGGACCACCCAGGGATCTCCTACAATGAGCAGTTCTTC.

The rearrangement joins TRBV2 to TRBJ1-5, with 8 bases fitting TRBD1. After removal of 6 bases from V and 5 bases from J, the junction contained 6 bases not matched to a gene. Germline CDR1 reads SNHLY; CDR2 reads FYNNEI. This CDR3 comprises 14 residues. CDR3 nucleotide sequence: TGTGCCAGCAGCGTGGAGGACAGGGATCAGCCCCAGCATTTT. It translates to CASSVEDRDQPQHF.

J is TRBJ1-2 and V is TRBV4-1; 10 bases are shared with TRBD1. Germline loops: CDR1 MGHRA, CDR2 YSYEKL. The junction had 12 bases not matched to a gene; V was cut back by 5 bases and J by 6 bases. This CDR3 has 16 amino acids. CDR3: CASSATSLGQGHGYTF. The CDR3 nucleotides read TGCGCCAGCAGCGCAACCTCCCTGGGACAGGGGCATGGCTACACCTTC.

The chain couples TRBV9 to TRBJ1-3; 8 bases agree with TRBD1. The CDR3 runs 18 residues. Per the germline V gene, CDR1 is SGDLS and CDR2 is YYNGEE. Unmatched junction bases numbered 12, after V lost 2 bases and J lost 2 bases. CDR3 residues: CASSVTGVPTGPGNTIYF. CDR3 bases: TGTGCCAGCAGCGTGACAGGGGTCCCGACGGGGCCTGGAAACACCATATATTTT. Variable domain in full (rest from reference TRBV9 and TRBJ1-3): DSGVTQTPKHLITATGQRVTLRCSPRSGDLSVYWYQQSLDQGLQFLIQYYNGEERAKGNILERFSAQQFPDLHSELNLSSLELGDSALYFCASSVTGVPTGPGNTIYFGEGSWLTVV.

The genes are TRBV7-2 and TRBJ1-1; tentative D call: TRBD1 (5 bases). Germline V lookup: CDR1 SGHTA, CDR2 FQGNSA. Trimming pared 1 base from V and 11 bases from J, leaving 14 bases between. This CDR3 is built from 13 residues. CDR3 loop: CASSLGQGRRAFF. The DNA of the CDR3 is TGTGCCAGCAGCTTAGGTCAGGGAAGAAGGGCTTTCTTT.

The rearrangement uses TRBV3-1 (or the pseudogene TRBV3-2) and TRBJ1-2, with a tentative D call TRBD1 (6 bases). The CDR3 loop spans 16 amino acids. The V end was cut by 0 bases, the J end by 4 bases, with 15 bases between. Germline assignment: CDR1 LGHDT and CDR2 YNNKEL (reference sequence). This CDR3 is CASSQDERAGVYGYTF. The CDR3 region has the DNA TGTGCCAGCAGCCAAGATGAGAGGGCAGGGGTCTATGGCTACACCTTC.

V is TRBV6-5 and J is TRBJ2-2, with 8 nucleotides matching TRBD2. The CDR3 length is 16 residues. The V gene end was trimmed by 2 bases and the J gene end by 3 bases; junction bases not matched to a gene: 5. The germline V gene has CDR1 MNHEY and CDR2 SVGAGI. The CDR3 is CASSYGAGVDTGELFF. The CDR3 DNA follows: TGTGCCAGCAGTTACGGAGCGGGGGTAGACACCGGGGAGCTGTTTTTT.

This rearrangement joins TRBV28 to TRBJ2-7; possibly TRBD2 for D (6 bases). V lost 1 base, J lost 1 base, and 23 bases lay in between. Germline V lookup: CDR1 MDHEN, CDR2 SYDVKM. The CDR3 consists of 19 residues. CDR3 protein: CASSLSPTCPMGGSYEQYV. CDR3 nucleotides: TGTGCCAGCAGTTTATCCCCGACATGCCCAATGGGGGGATCCTACGAGCAGTACGTC.

This chain joins TRBV30 and TRBJ1-3; D gene ambiguous. Germline V gene data show CDR1 as GTSNPN and CDR2 as SVGIG (reference sequence). V shed 2 bases and J shed 0 bases, with 8 bases lying between them. The CDR3 contains 14 residues. The CDR3 loop reads CAWSQTASGNTIYF. CDR3 coding DNA: TGTGCCTGGAGTCAGACTGCCTCTGGAAACACCATATATTTT.

This chain links TRBV4-2 with TRBJ2-3; 7 nucleotides align to TRBD1. V lost 4 bases to trimming and J lost 0 bases; unmatched junction nucleotides: 7. CDR3 length equals 16 residues. Looked up from germline, CDR1 is LGHNA and CDR2 is YNFKEQ. DNA of the CDR3: TGTGCCAGCAGCCCAGGGACAGTCTATAGCACAGATACGCAGTATTTT. Translating it yields CASSPGTVYSTDTQYF.

This clone was recorded only once. This sequence joins TRBV5-8 and TRBJ2-7; 8 bases line up with TRBD2. The CDR3 spans 15 residues. In germline, CDR1 is SGHTS, CDR2 YDEGEE. Trimming at V came to 5 bases and at J to 6 bases, leaving 13 bases not matched to a gene. The CDR3, as DNA: TGTGCCAGCAGTCGTACTAGCGGATCATGGGCCGAGCAGTACTTC. Its protein product is CASSRTSGSWAEQYF.

This clone was seen a single time. The chain employs TRBV20-1 and TRBJ2-1; the D is unclear. The V gene lost 0 bases and the J gene lost 12 bases, with 9 bases spanning the gap. Per germline, CDR1 DFQATT and CDR2 SNEGSKA (reference sequence). The CDR3 runs to 11 residues. The CDR3 coding sequence is TGCAGTGCTAGAGATTCCAGTTGGCAGTTCTTC. Its protein is CSARDSSWQFF.

Only one count was recorded for this clone. V is TRBV4-1 and J is TRBJ2-7; 9 nucleotides line up with TRBD1. CDR1 is MGHRA, CDR2 YSYEKL, per germline. This CDR3 has 17 amino acids. V shed 0 bases, J shed 2 bases, and the junction held 8 bases outside the gene matches. This CDR3 is CASSQDPPTGGAYEQYF. DNA of the CDR3: TGCGCCAGCAGCCAAGATCCCCCGACAGGGGGGGCCTACGAGCAGTACTTC.

The J gene is TRBJ2-1, the V gene TRBV4-2; perhaps TRBD1 as D (5 bases). The CDR3 sequence is 16 residues long. From germline, CDR1 is LGHNA and CDR2 YNFKEQ. Trimming cost V 0 bases and J 3 bases, with 12 bases left between them. The CDR3 here is CASSQDWQGLYNEQFF. CDR3 nucleotides: TGTGCCAGCAGCCAAGACTGGCAGGGTCTCTACAATGAGCAGTTCTTC.

The V and J genes are TRBV27 and TRBJ2-2, with 8 bases identical to TRBD1. V gave up 6 bases and J gave up 3 bases; unmatched junction bases: 12. This CDR3 is 17 amino acids long. Germline V gene data show CDR1 as MNHEY and CDR2 as SMNVEV (reference sequence). CDR3 amino acids: CASSPPRTGPDTGELFF. The CDR3 nucleotides are TGTGCCAGCAGCCCCCCCCGGACAGGGCCGGACACCGGGGAGCTGTTTTTT.

CDR3 residues: CASSPLGTGYHEQYV. DNA of the CDR3: TGTGCCAGCAGCCCTTTGGGGACAGGTTATCACGAGCAGTACGTC. The chain joins TRBV14 to TRBJ2-7; 8 nucleotides agree with TRBD1. CDR1 is SGHDN, CDR2 FVKESK, per germline. V trimming: 4 bases; J trimming: 5 bases; junction bases outside the gene matches: 10. This CDR3 is built from 15 residues.

The J gene is TRBJ2-7, the V gene TRBV28; 13 positions match TRBD2. Trimming at V came to 6 bases and at J to 6 bases, leaving 11 bases not matched to a gene. The CDR3 runs 16 residues. Germline V gene lookup returns CDR1 MDHEN and CDR2 SYDVKM. CDR3 in amino acids: CASRPWTSGSLLEQYF. The CDR3, as DNA: TGTGCCAGCAGGCCTTGGACTAGCGGGAGCCTACTCGAGCAGTACTTC.

This chain uses TRBV28 with TRBJ1-2, with D maybe TRBD1 (6 bases). The CDR3 loop spans 14 amino acids. Between the trimmed V and J ends, which lost 3 bases and 5 bases, there was a span of 13 bases. CDR1 MDHEN and CDR2 SYDVKM come from the germline V gene. The CDR3 here is CASSFSGAAYGYTF. CDR3 nucleotides: TGTGCCAGCAGTTTTTCAGGGGCAGCGTATGGCTACACCTTC.

The V and J genes are TRBV4-1 and TRBJ2-7; D remains unclear. Per germline, CDR1 MGHRA and CDR2 YSYEKL. The CDR3 sequence is 16 residues long. Trimming pared 0 bases from V and 1 base from J, leaving 13 bases between. CDR3: CASSQEFRLTSYEQYV. The CDR3 nucleotides read TGCGCCAGCAGCCAAGAGTTTCGGCTGACATCCTACGAGCAGTACGTC.

This clone was found a few times. The chain links TRBV11-3 to TRBJ2-1; D is perhaps TRBD1 (6 bases). CDR1 and CDR2 from the germline V gene are SGHNT and YENEEA. The CDR3 consists of 12 residues. Trimming removed 5 bases at V and 5 bases at J, with 7 bases between. The CDR3 nucleotides are TGTGCCAGCAGCGGACAGAACAATGAGCAGTTCTTC. Translated, it gives CASSGQNNEQFF.